A selection of T cell receptor beta chains follows, all from one sample in a study of T-cell reconstitution after alpha-beta-depleted transplantation in children. TCRdb re-called the PCR reads through MiXCR, storing one row per CDR3 protein. The sample lists fewer than 350,000 distinct CDR3 sequences, 9.5% to 13% seen once, with around 22% in the top ten. Source: peripheral blood, taken 180 days after TCRalphabeta/CD19-depleted stem cell transplant. Every receptor here comes from a male patient between 2 and 15 years old who had a stem cell transplant for chronic granulomatous disease, so the T cells may come from the graft donor. Each CDR3 is given with its conserved first and last residue. A D gene is named only where the DNA matches it firmly. Some rows mark clone size as missing; the rest say once, few, many or name a class of expanded clone.

j_call v_call d_call clone_size cdr3_nt cdr3_aa
TRBJ2-3 TRBV12-3/TRBV12-4 TRBD1 many TGTGCCAGCAGTTTGCGGGGCCAGGGGGCGACAGATACGCAGTATTTT CASSLRGQGATDTQYF
TRBJ2-7 TRBV20-1 - - TGCTGTGCTAGAAGCCAGGGATCCCGCCTCGAGCAGTACTTC CCARSQGSRLEQYF
TRBJ1-6 TRBV7-9 - - TGTGCCAGCAGCACTACTCTTTCACCCCTCCACTTT CASSTTLSPLHF
TRBJ2-7 TRBV6-1 - many TGTGCCAGCACCCTGCTGGCAAATACTGCCTACGAGCAGTACTTC CASTLLANTAYEQYF
TRBJ2-4 TRBV18 - many TGTGCCAGCTCACCATTGGAGGGGGCCAAAAACATTCAGTACTTC CASSPLEGAKNIQYF
TRBJ2-7 TRBV7-9 - - TGTGCCAGCAGCGAAAAACACTCAGGAGACAGGTACGAGCAGTACTTC CASSEKHSGDRYEQYF
TRBJ1-2 TRBV14 - few TGTGCCAGCAGCCAAGATGTCGGCGACTATGGCTACACCTTC CASSQDVGDYGYTF
TRBJ2-1 TRBV5-5 TRBD1 - TGTGCCAGCAGCGCACTAGGGGGCCCCACCTACAATGAGCAGTTCTTC CASSALGGPTYNEQFF
TRBJ2-5 TRBV5-1 - - TGCGCCAGCAGCTTGGCCCATAGTGTGTCAGGAGAGACCCAGTACTTC CASSLAHSVSGETQYF
TRBJ2-1 TRBV6-5 TRBD2 many TGTGCCAGCAGTAACGGACTAGCGGCCAACAATGAGCAGTTCTTC CASSNGLAANNEQFF
TRBJ2-3 TRBV7-3 TRBD1 many TGTGCCAGCAGCTACGGGACAGCAGATACGCAGTATTTT CASSYGTADTQYF
TRBJ2-2 TRBV6-1 TRBD2 many TGTGCCAGCCGCCGACTAGCGGGAGAAGTCGGGGAGCTGTTTTTT CASRRLAGEVGELFF
TRBJ2-2 TRBV11-2 - many TGTGCCAGCAGCTTACTAGCGACGAGTACCGGGGAGCTGTTTTTT CASSLLATSTGELFF
TRBJ2-2 TRBV20-1 TRBD2 many TGCAGTGCTAGGAGCCTAGCGGGATTAGCCGGGGAGCTGTTTTTT CSARSLAGLAGELFF
TRBJ2-1 TRBV19 - - TGTGCCAGTAGTAATACCGGGGCCAACCCTCGCTACAATGAGCAGTTCTTC CASSNTGANPRYNEQFF
TRBJ2-7 TRBV20-1 - - TGCAGTGCTAGAGATTTATTCGGGTCCGAGCAGTACTTC CSARDLFGSEQYF
TRBJ1-1 TRBV18 - - TGTGCCAGCCGATCAGGGGCGGGGACTGAAGCTTTCTTT CASRSGAGTEAFF
TRBJ1-1 TRBV18 - - TGTGCCAGCTCACTGAGGGCAGGGGTTGACACTGAAGCTTTCTTT CASSLRAGVDTEAFF
TRBJ2-5 TRBV20-1 TRBD2 many TGCAGTGCTAGGGGAGCGGGGGAGACCCAGTACTTC CSARGAGETQYF
TRBJ2-5 TRBV12-3/TRBV12-4 - many TGTGCCAGCACCCTAGGGGGTGGGCCCAAAGAGACCCAGTACTTC CASTLGGGPKETQYF
TRBJ1-5 TRBV14 - many TGTGCCAGCAGCCAAGGGAAGAGGAGGGCTGTGAGACCACATAGCAATCAGCCCCAGCATTTT CASSQGKRRAVRPHSNQPQHF
TRBJ2-1 TRBV6-5 - many TGTGCCAGCAGTTACCTGGAGGGACGGGGTGAGCAGTTCTTC CASSYLEGRGEQFF
TRBJ1-5 TRBV12-3/TRBV12-4 - many TGTGCCAGCATGGGGCCTGGTAATCAGCCCCAGCATTTT CASMGPGNQPQHF
TRBJ2-1 TRBV28 - many TGTGCCAGCAGTCCCCGAAGAATCCTATACAATGAGCAGTTCTTC CASSPRRILYNEQFF
TRBJ1-2 TRBV20-1 - few TGCAGTGCTAGAGTGTTACCTCTCGGGGGGGGAGGCTACACCTTC CSARVLPLGGGGYTF
TRBJ2-7 TRBV4-3 - many TGCGCCAGCAGCCACGACCTGGCGGTGCTAGCCGAGCAGTACTTC CASSHDLAVLAEQYF
TRBJ2-7 TRBV10-3 - many TGTGCCATCAGTCCAGGGGACTCCTCGTACGAGCAGTACTTC CAISPGDSSYEQYF
TRBJ2-1 TRBV20-1 - many TGCAGTGCAGAAGACAATGAGCAGTTCTTC CSAEDNEQFF
TRBJ1-6 TRBV20-1 TRBD1 many TGCAGTGCCCACAGGGGGGTAGGAGGTTCACCCCTCCACTTT CSAHRGVGGSPLHF
TRBJ2-2 TRBV5-1 TRBD2 many TGCGCCAGCAGCTTGGCCTTGCTAGCGGGAGTGGGCACCGGGGAGCTGTTTTTT CASSLALLAGVGTGELFF
TRBJ2-1 TRBV20-1 - many TGCAGTGCCTTAGATGTCCGGGACTTAGCCTACAATGAGCAGTTCTTC CSALDVRDLAYNEQFF
TRBJ2-2 TRBV5-5 TRBD1 many TGTGCCAGCAGCCGGACAGGGGGCTGGGAGCTGTTTTTT CASSRTGGWELFF
TRBJ2-1 TRBV2 - many TGTGCCGCAGGGAGAATTAGCAATGAGCAGTTCTTC CAAGRISNEQFF
TRBJ2-1 TRBV6-5 TRBD2 many TGTGCCAGCAGTTCCTTAGCGGGGGGCCTCTCCTACAATGAGCAGTTCTTC CASSSLAGGLSYNEQFF
TRBJ1-1 TRBV7-9 - few TGTGCCAGCAGCTTCCGTCCCGGGGAGCTGGGCACTGAAGCTTTCTTT CASSFRPGELGTEAFF
TRBJ1-1 TRBV7-9 TRBD1 many TGTGCCACCCTAGGGGTTGGGACAGTCGTTTATTTT CATLGVGTVVYF
TRBJ2-5 TRBV5-4 TRBD2 many TGTGCCAGCAGCCCCTTCGGCGGGACTAGCGAGACCCAGTACTTC CASSPFGGTSETQYF
TRBJ2-1 TRBV28 - many TGTGCCAGCAGTTTATGGCCGGACCCCTACAATGAGCAGTTCTTC CASSLWPDPYNEQFF
TRBJ2-1 TRBV3-1 - many TGTGCCAGCAGCCCTTGGACAGCCGGGGACAATGAGCAGTTCTTC CASSPWTAGDNEQFF
TRBJ2-3 TRBV11-2 TRBD2 many TGTGCCAGCAGCTTAGGGCTAACTAGCGCAGATACGCAGTATTTT CASSLGLTSADTQYF
TRBJ2-5 TRBV7-2 TRBD2 many TGTGCCAGCAGCTTGGTAGCGGGAAGGTACCAAGAGACCCAGTACTTC CASSLVAGRYQETQYF
TRBJ2-3 TRBV11-2 TRBD2 few TGTGCCAGCAGCCACGGGACTAGCGGGGAGATTAGCACAGATACGCAGTATTTT CASSHGTSGEISTDTQYF
TRBJ2-3 TRBV20-1 TRBD1 many TGCAGTGCGTCGACAGGGAATGTCGCAGATACGCAGTATTTT CSASTGNVADTQYF
TRBJ2-6 TRBV6-5 - many TGTGCCAGCAGTTACTCTGTGCCCGGCGTCCTGACTTTC CASSYSVPGVLTF
TRBJ1-2 TRBV10-3 - many TGTGCCATAACCGAGACAGGAATCTATGGCTACACCTTC CAITETGIYGYTF
TRBJ2-1 TRBV20-1 TRBD1 - TGCAGTGCTAGAGCCAGGGGGAACAATGAGCAGTTCTTC CSARARGNNEQFF
TRBJ2-1 TRBV7-9 - many TGTGCCAGCAGCTTAGGGAGAGATTTCTACAATGAGCAGTTCTTC CASSLGRDFYNEQFF
TRBJ2-5 TRBV18 - - TGTGCCAGCTCACCCGTCCTAGAGACCCAGTACTTC CASSPVLETQYF
TRBJ2-3 TRBV30 - - TGTGCCTGGAGTGTTGACTCGGCGCTTCGCACAGATACGCAGTATTTT CAWSVDSALRTDTQYF
TRBJ1-1 TRBV5-1 - many TGCGCCAGCAGAGCAGCGGGGCGCACTGAAGCTTTCTTT CASRAAGRTEAFF
TRBJ2-3 TRBV29-1 - many TGCAGCGTTGATGGACAAGGCCTCCAGCAGTATTTT CSVDGQGLQQYF
TRBJ2-5 TRBV5-1 - many TGCGCCAGCACCGATGGAACCAGGGGGAGGTCGGAGACCCAGTACTTC CASTDGTRGRSETQYF
TRBJ2-7 TRBV10-3 - many TGTGCCATCACAGAAAGCTCCTACGAGCAGTACTTC CAITESSYEQYF
TRBJ2-3 TRBV30 TRBD2 - TGTGCCTGGAATAGCGGGAGAGCCCCCCCCACAGATACGCAGTATTTT CAWNSGRAPPTDTQYF
TRBJ2-7 TRBV6-5 - many TGTGCCAGCAGTTACTGGACAAGCTACGAGCAGTACTTC CASSYWTSYEQYF